These 15 T cell receptor beta chains originate from one sample sequenced in a study of T cell repertoires in ileal Crohn's disease. Libraries were prepared by immunoSEQ multiplex PCR; TCRdb keeps only in-frame clonotypes and omits some of them. The sample lists around 33,000 clones, around three quarters occurring once. The sequenced sample consisted of ileal tissue. These receptors were obtained from an adult with Crohn's disease.

The chain recombines TRBV21-1 with TRBJ2-7; the D call of TRBD1 is as the table states it, not checked on the DNA. TRBV21-1 is noted as a pseudogene. This CDR3 spans 18 amino acids. CDR3 loop: CASSKALKDSPRSYEQYF. The DNA of the CDR3 is TGTGCCAGCAGCAAAGCCCTCAAAGACAGCCCAAGATCCTACGAGCAGTACTTC.

The chain carries TRBV7-2 and TRBJ2-7; weak D call: TRBD1 (5 bases). Trimming took off 5 bases at V and 3 bases at J, with 20 bases between the two ends. Germline V CDR1 and CDR2: SGHTA, FQGNSA. The CDR3 loop spans 16 amino acids. The CDR3 nucleotides read TGTGCCAGCAGCGACACCAGGCCCAGGGCCGACTACGAGCAGTACTTC. Translated, it gives CASSDTRPRADYEQYF.

The rearrangement uses TRBV5-1 and TRBJ1-2; D remains ambiguous. Deletions cut 4 bases from V and 4 bases from J, with 17 bases between. Germline CDR1 reads SGHRS; CDR2 reads YFSETQ. The CDR3 has 15 residues. CDR3 in amino acids: CASSPSPTDSYGYTF. The CDR3 DNA reads TGCGCCAGCAGCCCTTCTCCGACTGATTCCTATGGCTACACCTTC.

The chain couples TRBV7-2 to TRBJ2-4, with 10 bases lining up with TRBD1. CDR1 and CDR2 from the germline V gene are SGHTA and FQGNSA. The length of the CDR3 is 16 residues. V was pared by 3 bases and J by 2 bases, with 4 bases of the junction left unmatched. The CDR3 here is CASSFGQGGTKNIQYF. The CDR3 DNA follows: TGTGCCAGCAGCTTCGGACAGGGGGGGACCAAAAACATTCAGTACTTC.

A single count supports this clone. This chain uses TRBV5-5 with TRBJ2-5, with TRBD1 matching 10 bases. The V gene's germline CDR1 is SGHKS and CDR2 YYEKEE (reference sequence). V shed 4 bases, J shed 2 bases, and the junction held 8 bases outside the gene matches. CDR3 length equals 16 residues. The DNA of the CDR3 is TGTGCCAGCAGCCTAGGGACAGGGGTTTCTCAAGAGACCCAGTACTTC. Its translation is CASSLGTGVSQETQYF. Complete variable domain (other parts from reference TRBV5-5 and TRBJ2-5): DAGVTQSPTHLIKTRGQQVTLRCSPISGHKSVSWYQQVLGQGPQFIFQYYEKEERGRGNFPDRFSARQFPNYSSELNVNALLLGDSALYLCASSLGTGVSQETQYFGPGTRLLVL.

V is TRBV9 and J is TRBJ1-6; D is perhaps TRBD1 (6 bases). V was pared by 1 base and J by 9 bases, with 11 bases between. Germline V gene data show CDR1 as SGDLS and CDR2 as YYNGEE. There are 14 residues in the CDR3. The CDR3 nucleotides are TGTGCCAGCAGCGTATCGGGGGGCGGTTCACCCCTCCACTTT. Protein: CASSVSGGGSPLHF.

The sample holds a few counts of this clone. The J gene is TRBJ1-1, the V gene TRBV16; 9 bases agree with TRBD1. The ends lost 2 bases at V and 1 base at J; junction bases unmatched: 11. Germline CDR1 is KGHSY and CDR2 is FQNENV. This CDR3 is built from 18 residues. The CDR3 protein is CASSQLFAGTGKNTEAFF. CDR3 nucleotide sequence: TGTGCCAGCAGCCAACTTTTCGCCGGGACAGGGAAGAACACTGAAGCTTTCTTT.

J is TRBJ2-1 and V is TRBV4-1; 9 bases line up with TRBD2. The CDR3 length is 16 residues. Germline CDR1 MGHRA, CDR2 YSYEKL. V trimming: 0 bases; J trimming: 8 bases; junction bases outside the gene matches: 8. CDR3 DNA: TGCGCCAGCAGCCAAGATCTCCTAGCGGGAAGGTATGAGCAGTTCTTC. Its protein is CASSQDLLAGRYEQFF.

The gene calls are TRBV6-5 and TRBJ2-5, with TRBD1 identical over 9 bases. The junction had 9 bases not matched to a gene; V was cut back by 5 bases and J by 5 bases. The germline V gene encodes CDR1 MNHEY and CDR2 SVGAGI. This CDR3 comprises 15 residues. This CDR3 is CASSNRQGVRETQYF. The CDR3 bases are TGTGCCAGCAGTAACAGACAGGGGGTGAGGGAGACCCAGTACTTC.

V is TRBV7-9 and J is TRBJ2-1, with 13 nucleotides matching TRBD2. The V gene's germline CDR1 is SEHNR and CDR2 FQNEAQ (reference sequence). CDR3 size: 15 residues. The ends lost 7 bases at V and 10 bases at J; junction bases unmatched: 10. CDR3 in amino acids: CASTKPGLAGNEQFF. The CDR3 DNA is TGTGCCAGCACCAAACCGGGACTAGCGGGAAACGAGCAGTTCTTC. The full variable domain, in which reference TRBV7-9 and TRBJ2-1 provide the parts outside the CDR3, is DTGVSQNPRHKITKRGQNVTFRCDPISEHNRLYWYRQTLGQGPEFLTYFQNEAQLEKSRLLSDRFSAERPKGSFSTLEIQRTEQGDSAMYLCASTKPGLAGNEQFFGPGTRLTVL.

This chain uses TRBV7-2 with TRBJ2-5; no definite D call. The V gene lost 3 bases and the J gene lost 3 bases, with 5 bases spanning the gap. Germline CDR1 SGHTA, CDR2 FQGNSA. The CDR3 loop spans 12 amino acids. DNA of the CDR3: TGTGCCAGCAGCTTCCCAAAAGAGACCCAGTACTTC. Translated, it gives CASSFPKETQYF.

The chain uses TRBV6-5 and TRBJ1-1; no definite D call. Germline loops: CDR1 MNHEY, CDR2 SVGAGI. The germline V and J ends were trimmed by 7 bases and 1 base, with 13 bases remaining between them. The CDR3 runs to 14 residues. CDR3: CASKSGAWNTEAFF. CDR3 coding DNA: TGTGCCAGCAAATCAGGTGCCTGGAACACTGAAGCTTTCTTT.

The V and J genes are TRBV7-2 and TRBJ2-7; 10 nucleotides line up with TRBD2. The CDR3 consists of 16 residues. The germline V gene has CDR1 SGHTA and CDR2 FQGNSA. Trimming took 0 bases from V and 6 from J; bases not matched to a gene: 8. The CDR3 nucleotides read TGTGCCAGCAGCTTAGCGACTTTTAGCGGGAGGCGCGAGCAGTACTTC. It translates to CASSLATFSGRREQYF.

The chain has TRBV5-6 and TRBJ1-3; possibly TRBD1 for D (6 bases). This CDR3 is built from 13 residues. Germline-derived CDR1 and CDR2 are SGHDT and YYEEEE. Trimming pared 2 bases from V and 7 bases from J, leaving 10 bases between. This CDR3 reads CASSFGQTNTIYF. The CDR3 DNA sequence: TGTGCCAGCAGCTTCGGACAGACGAACACCATATATTTT.

The V call is TRBV5-4, the J call TRBJ2-5; D perhaps matches TRBD2 (6 bases). The CDR3 runs 13 residues. Germline lookup yields CDR1 SGHNT and CDR2 YYREEE (reference sequence). Deletions cut 0 bases from V and 5 bases from J, with 8 bases between. In DNA form, the CDR3 reads TGTGCCAGCAGCTTGGCAGGGAGGGAGACCCAGTACTTC. Its translation: CASSLAGRETQYF.